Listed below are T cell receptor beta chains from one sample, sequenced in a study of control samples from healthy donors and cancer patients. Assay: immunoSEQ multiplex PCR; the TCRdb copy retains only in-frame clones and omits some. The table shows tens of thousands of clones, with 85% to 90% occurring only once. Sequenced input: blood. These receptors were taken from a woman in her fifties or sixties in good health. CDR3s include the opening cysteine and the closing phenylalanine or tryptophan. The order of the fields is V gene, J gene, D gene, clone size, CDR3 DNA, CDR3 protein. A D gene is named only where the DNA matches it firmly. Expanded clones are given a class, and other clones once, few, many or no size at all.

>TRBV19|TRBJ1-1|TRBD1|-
TGTGCCAGTAGCAACAGGGGGCTTGACACTGAAGCTTTCTTT
CASSNRGLDTEAFF
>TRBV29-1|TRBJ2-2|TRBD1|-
TGCAGCGGGCAACAGGGGGCCTACACCGGGGAGCTGTTTTTT
CSGQQGAYTGELFF
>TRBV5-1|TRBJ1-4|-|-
TGCGCCAGCGCCTCCCGGGGCTCATCTAATGAAAAACTGTTTTTT
CASASRGSSNEKLFF
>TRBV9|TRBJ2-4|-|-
TGTGCCAGCAGCGTAGGGCAGGGGCCGCAGGGCAGCATTCAGTACTTC
CASSVGQGPQGSIQYF
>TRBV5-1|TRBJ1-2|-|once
TGCGCCAGCAGCTTGGAGGGGGGCCAGGGCTACACCTTC
CASSLEGGQGYTF
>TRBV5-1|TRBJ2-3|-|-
TGCGCCAGCAGCTTGGGGACCGTAACAGATACGCAGTATTTT
CASSLGTVTDTQYF
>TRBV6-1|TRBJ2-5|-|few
TGTGCCAGCAGTGAAGAGGGAGGTTCAGGGAAGACCCAGTACTTC
CASSEEGGSGKTQYF
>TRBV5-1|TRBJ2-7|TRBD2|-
TGCGCCCGCAGCGGGGGGGAGGGACCCTACGAGCAGTACTTC
CARSGGEGPYEQYF
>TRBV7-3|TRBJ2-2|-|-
TGTGCCAGCAGCTCCACCAGCGGAGCGAACACCGGGGAGCTGTTTTTT
CASSSTSGANTGELFF
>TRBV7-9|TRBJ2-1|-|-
TGTGCCAGCAGCTTGGGGGGCGGCCCCCTGGAGAATGAGCAGTTCTTC
CASSLGGGPLENEQFF
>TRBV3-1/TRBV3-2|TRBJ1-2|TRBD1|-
TGTGCCAGCAGCCAGGACCAGCAGGGGGATGGCTACACCTTC
CASSQDQQGDGYTF
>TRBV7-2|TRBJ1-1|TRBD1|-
TGTGCCAGCAGCTACCCCCGACAGGGTGGGGAAACTGAAGCTTTCTTT
CASSYPRQGGETEAFF
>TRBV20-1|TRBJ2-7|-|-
TGCAGTGCTAGAGAGTCGTCAGAGCAGTACTTC
CSARESSEQYF